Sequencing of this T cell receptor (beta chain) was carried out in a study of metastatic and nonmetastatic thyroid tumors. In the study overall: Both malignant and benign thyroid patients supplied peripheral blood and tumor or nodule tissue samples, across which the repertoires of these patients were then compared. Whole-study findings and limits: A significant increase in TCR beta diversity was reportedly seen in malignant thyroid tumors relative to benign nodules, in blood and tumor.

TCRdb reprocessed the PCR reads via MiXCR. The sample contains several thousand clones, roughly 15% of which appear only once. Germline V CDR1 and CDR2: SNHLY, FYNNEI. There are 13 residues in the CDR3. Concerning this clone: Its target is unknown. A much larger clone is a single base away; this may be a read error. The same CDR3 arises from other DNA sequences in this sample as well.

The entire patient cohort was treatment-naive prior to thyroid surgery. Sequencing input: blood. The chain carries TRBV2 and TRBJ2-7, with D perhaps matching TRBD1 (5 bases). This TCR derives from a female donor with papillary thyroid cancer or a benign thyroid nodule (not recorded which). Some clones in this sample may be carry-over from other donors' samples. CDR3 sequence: CATRRDSAGERYF. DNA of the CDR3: TGTGCCACCCGCCGTGACAGTGCCGGAGAGCGGTACTTC. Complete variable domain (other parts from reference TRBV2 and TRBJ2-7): EPEVTQTPSHQVTQMGQEVILRCVPISNHLYFYWYRQILGQKVEFLVSFYNNEISEKSEIFDDQFSVERPDGSNFTLKIRSTKLEDSAMYFCATRRDSAGERYFGPGTRLTVT.